This T cell receptor (beta chain) was documented in a study of T-cell reconstitution after alpha-beta-depleted transplantation in children. The TCRbeta library incorporated unique molecular identifiers. TCRdb passed the PCR reads through MiXCR, listing each CDR3 protein once. Among under 250,000 distinct CDR3 sequences, about 6.6% were seen once, and the ten largest hold more than 5.5%. CDR3 length: 14 amino acids. CDR1 is DFQATT, CDR2 SNEGSKA, per germline (reference sequence). Trimming took 4 bases from V and 0 from J; bases not matched to a gene: 6. This clonotype was picked up many times. Its antigen is unknown. Study-wide points: About two months after transplant, alpha-beta T cells reportedly came from several hundred expanded graft clones. One year after transplant, T-cell counts and diversity came mostly from newly produced T cells. The high TCRbeta diversity at day 60 in some patients came from surviving recipient T cells and thymic progenitors.

This chain uses TRBV20-1 with TRBJ2-7; 7 bases are a match to TRBD1. The sample consisted of PBMCs, taken before TCRalphabeta/CD19-depleted stem cell transplant. The TCR comes from a boy aged 2 to 9 with acute lymphoblastic leukemia, due to receive a stem cell transplant. The CDR3 here is CSAIPGQYSYEQYF. In nucleotides, the CDR3 is TGCAGTGCTATCCCGGGACAGTACTCCTACGAGCAGTACTTC.